A single sample is the source of the 4 T cell receptor beta chains below, sequenced in a study of blood T cell repertoires in COVID-19. Data came from immunoSEQ multiplex PCR; TCRdb stores just in-frame clones and leaves some out. The sample consists of fewer than 80,000 clones, around 90% of them appearing once. The sample was peripheral blood. All receptors come from a human donor in a cohort sampled during active COVID-19.

This rearrangement joins TRBV7-9 to TRBJ2-3; D not resolved. The length of the CDR3 is 13 residues. Trimming stripped 1 base from V and 1 base from J, with 3 bases between. Germline assignment: CDR1 SEHNR and CDR2 FQNEAQ (reference sequence). The CDR3 coding sequence is TGTGCCAGCAGCTTAGGAGGCACAGATACGCAGTATTTT. This translates into CASSLGGTDTQYF.

The DNA for the CDR3 is TGTGCCAGCAGCTTGACTACTTATGGCTACACCTTC. It translates to CASSLTTYGYTF. V and J are TRBV5-6 and TRBJ1-2; no definite D call. The CDR3 is 12 residues long. Trimming stripped 1 base from V and 5 bases from J, with 6 bases between. Germline-derived CDR1 and CDR2 are SGHDT and YYEEEE.

This clone was counted a few times. The rearrangement joins TRBV4-1 to TRBJ2-7, with D perhaps TRBD1 (5 bases). The CDR3 length is 15 residues. V was clipped by 4 bases and J by 0 bases, with 13 bases between them. Germline values: CDR1 MGHRA, CDR2 YSYEKL. The CDR3 nucleotides are TGCGCCAGCAGCCGGGGCCAGGGCGCCTCCTACGAGCAGTACTTC. Protein: CASSRGQGASYEQYF.

This chain links TRBV21-1 with TRBJ2-1; TRBD2 reflects the table's D call only, with no check against the DNA. TRBV21-1 is a recognized pseudogene. The length of the CDR3 is 20 residues. CDR3 DNA sequence: TGTGCCAGCAGCAAAAATAAATGGGGACTCGGGGTAGCGGGGTACAATGAGCAGTTCTTC. Protein sequence: CASSKNKWGLGVAGYNEQFF.